This TCR beta chain emerged from a study of cytotoxic CD8 clonotypes in ibrutinib-treated CLL. Across the study: The patients comprised 11 relapsed/refractory and over 14 treatment-naive cases, around 17 IGHV unmutated. Following a median 12 months of treatment, with a range of 6 to 36, response samples were taken. Mean productive templates were roughly 280,000; mean productive rearrangements were 94,082. General observations from the study: The study sampled sustained-remission and progressing patients at different times.

Libraries were prepared by immunoSEQ multiplex PCR; TCRdb keeps only in-frame clonotypes and omits some of them. Of about 72,000 clones listed, approximately 80% are singletons. Trimming shortened V by 6 bases and J by 4 bases, and 9 bases separated the two germline ends. Germline V gene sequence: CDR1 SQVTM, CDR2 ANQGSEA. The CDR3 has 11 residues. Comments on this clone: Its target is unknown.

The V and J genes are TRBV29-1 and TRBJ2-5, with D unresolved. This TCR derives from a human donor with chronic lymphocytic leukemia. Sequencing used PBMCs, obtained at disease progression, from a patient treated with ibrutinib. The CDR3 sequence is CSVPPLETQYF. In nucleotides, the CDR3 is TGCAGCGTCCCCCCCTTAGAGACCCAGTACTTC.